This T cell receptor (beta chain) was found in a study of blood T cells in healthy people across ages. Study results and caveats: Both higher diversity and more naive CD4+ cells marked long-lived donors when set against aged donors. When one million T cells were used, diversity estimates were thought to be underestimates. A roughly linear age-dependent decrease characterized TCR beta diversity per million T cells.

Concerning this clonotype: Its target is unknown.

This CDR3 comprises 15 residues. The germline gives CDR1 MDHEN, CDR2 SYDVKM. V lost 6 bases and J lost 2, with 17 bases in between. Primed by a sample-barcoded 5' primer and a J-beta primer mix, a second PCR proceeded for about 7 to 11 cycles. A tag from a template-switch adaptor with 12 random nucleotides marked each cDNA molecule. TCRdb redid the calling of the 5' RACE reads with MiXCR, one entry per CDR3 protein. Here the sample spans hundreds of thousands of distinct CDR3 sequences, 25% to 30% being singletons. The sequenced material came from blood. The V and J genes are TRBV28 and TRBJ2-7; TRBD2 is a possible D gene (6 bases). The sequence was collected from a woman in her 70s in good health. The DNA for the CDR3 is TGTGCCAGCAGGAGCGAAGGCGGGGCGACCTACGAGCAGTACTTC. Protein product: CASRSEGGATYEQYF.